This T cell receptor beta chain was captured by sequencing in a study of post-analysis software for immune sequencing data. Regarding the study as a whole: TRBV5-6, TRBV5-1 and TRBV20-1 were among roughly 5 TRBV segments more frequent in patients than controls. The study found significantly lower normalized Chao1 diversity in multiple sclerosis patients than in controls. F measure grouped same-batch samples tightly together.

The TCR beta cDNA libraries carried unique molecular identifiers. TCRdb redid the calling of the PCR reads with MiXCR, one entry per CDR3 protein. The data show hundreds of thousands of distinct CDR3 sequences, with 55% to 60% seen just once and approximately 10% held by the top ten. For this clonotype: The antigen remains unidentified.

The junction had 6 bases not matched to a gene; V was cut back by 4 bases and J by 6 bases. The CDR3 covers 14 residues. The germline gives CDR1 SGHRS, CDR2 YFSETQ. Sequencing was performed on blood. The clonotype comes from a girl aged 2 to 9 with multiple sclerosis. The V and J genes are TRBV5-1 and TRBJ2-7; TRBD2 matches at 11 bases. This chain's CDR3 is CASSKSGTSGEQYF. The CDR3 bases are TGCGCCAGCAGCAAATCCGGGACTAGCGGCGAGCAGTACTTC.